This TCR beta chain was sequenced in a study of T cells in Graves' hyperthyroidism and ophthalmopathy. The study's findings and limits: The model forecast ophthalmopathy, anticipating it by a median roughly 6 months before onset.

This CDR3 contains 13 residues. Germline loops: CDR1 SNHLY, CDR2 FYNNEI. V was trimmed by 2 bases and J by 3 bases, leaving 8 bases between them. This clonotype was seen ten or more times. The antigen is not known. Diagnostic decisions used clinical symptoms, serum thyroxine and TRAb, thyroid ultrasound and orbital computed tomography. There were TCR beta CDR3 regions amplified from RNA transcripts. A first-round RT-PCR of the TCR CDR3 used the HTBI primer set. TCRdb passed the multiplex PCR reads through MiXCR, listing each CDR3 protein once. The sample lists over 500,000 distinct CDR3 sequences, 46% occurring once.

This sequence was found in an adult woman with Graves' disease, either hyperthyroidism or ophthalmopathy (not recorded which). The source material was peripheral blood or thyroid tissue (not recorded which). The chain links TRBV2 to TRBJ2-7; D call uncertain. CDR3 nucleotide sequence: TGTGCCAGCAGTGAACAGCTAGTCTACGAGCAGTACTTC. Its protein is CASSEQLVYEQYF. Supplemented by reference TRBV2 and TRBJ2-7, the full variable domain reads EPEVTQTPSHQVTQMGQEVILRCVPISNHLYFYWYRQILGQKVEFLVSFYNNEISEKSEIFDDQFSVERPDGSNFTLKIRSTKLEDSAMYFCASSEQLVYEQYFGPGTRLTVT.